The 3 T cell receptor beta chains below all came from one sample that was sequenced in a study of OX40 agonist ivuxolimab in advanced cancers. Sequenced by immunoSEQ multiplex PCR; TCRdb stores in-frame clones only, minus some. The data show approximately 74,000 clones, about 90% seen once. The material was CD4+ or CD8+ T cells sorted from blood, obtained in a trial of the OX40 agonist ivuxolimab. Receptor source: an adult with an advanced solid tumor such as melanoma, head and neck, liver or kidney cancer.

The chain employs TRBV7-9 and TRBJ2-2; D ambiguous. The germline CDR1 and CDR2 sequences are SEHNR and FQNEAQ (reference sequence). This CDR3 contains 11 residues. V shed 4 bases and J shed 7 bases, with 4 bases lying between them. Written as DNA, the CDR3 is TGTGCCAGCAGCTCGCACGGGGAGCTGTTTTTT. This gives the protein CASSSHGELFF.

The V gene is TRBV11-2, the J gene TRBJ1-2, with D tentatively TRBD1 (6 bases). Germline V lookup: CDR1 SGHAT, CDR2 FQNNGV. The CDR3 extends over 13 amino acids. Trimming cost V 3 bases and J 3 bases, with 8 bases left between them. CDR3 in DNA: TGTGCCAGCAGCTTCACAGGGTACTATGGCTACACCTTC. Translating it yields CASSFTGYYGYTF.

The chain has TRBV18 and TRBJ1-5; D unclear. Trimming removed 2 bases from V and 7 bases from J, with 12 bases in between. In germline, CDR1 is KGHSH, CDR2 LQKENI. The CDR3 spans 14 residues. The DNA of the CDR3 is TGTGCCAGCTCACCAATCGGGCAGGAACAGCCCCAGCATTTT. Its protein is CASSPIGQEQPQHF.